This entry describes one T cell receptor beta chain. Recovered participants had two consecutive negative NP/OP PCR tests, healthcare professional clearance, or symptom resolution. These data belong to a study of blood T cell repertoires in COVID-19. Study overall: Sites in the United States, Italy and Spain provided acute and convalescent COVID-19 samples. The analysed material was cDNA or gDNA that came from T cells, B-cell-depleted T cells, or PBMCs.

Germline CDR1 and CDR2: SGHVS and FQNEAQ. V gave up 5 bases and J gave up 2 bases; unmatched junction bases: 8. The CDR3 spans 17 residues. TCRdb's table, derived via immunoSEQ multiplex PCR, lists solely in-frame clones and lacks some. This sample has 150,000 or so clones; 80% occur once, and the top ten carry 3% to 3.5%. This clonotype was sampled from an older woman who had recovered from COVID-19. The sequencing sample was made of PBMCs or T cells enriched from blood (not recorded which). This rearrangement joins TRBV7-8 to TRBJ2-7; 14 bases map to TRBD2. CDR3 sequence: CASSPGTSGGLAYEQYF. As DNA, the CDR3 is TGTGCCAGCAGCCCCGGGACTAGCGGGGGCCTTGCCTACGAGCAGTACTTC.